This TCR beta chain was identified in a study of cytomegalovirus exposure and HLA in healthy donors. The study, taken as a whole, reports: What was likely a sequencing artifact was a cluster of highly shared sequence variants.

Regarding this clone: The antigen remains unidentified.

Losses at the gene ends were 0 bases for V and 4 bases for J; bases not matched to a gene: 3. Germline V gives CDR1 SGHTA, CDR2 FQGNSA. CDR3 length: 15 residues. The PCR ran on 60 Vbeta and 13 Jbeta primers. Clones were sequenced by immunoSEQ multiplex PCR, and TCRdb holds only the in-frame ones, with some missing. The sample lists under 200,000 clones, over 60% occurring once. The source of this sequence is a man between 50 and 59 years old in good health and CMV-seropositive. What was sequenced was PBMCs. V gene TRBV7-2 combines with J gene TRBJ2-7; 10 positions match TRBD2. The CDR3 is CASSLAAGGRYEQYF. For the CDR3, the DNA is TGTGCCAGCAGCTTAGCAGCGGGGGGGCGGTACGAGCAGTACTTC. The full variable domain, completed using reference TRBV7-2 and TRBJ2-7, is GAGVSQSPSNKVTEKGKDVELRCDPISGHTALYWYRQSLGQGLEFLIYFQGNSAPDKSGLPSDRFSAERTGGSVSTLTIQRTQQEDSAVYLCASSLAAGGRYEQYFGPGTRLTVT.